This entry is about one TCR beta chain. Its antigen is currently unknown. This table comes from immunoSEQ multiplex PCR, and its TCRdb copy is limited to in-frame clones, with some not included. Here the sample spans around 130,000 clones, about nine tenths being singletons. This entry comes from a study of T cell responses to AZD1222 COVID-19 vaccine. V was pared by 0 bases and J by 1 base, with 9 bases between. This CDR3 is 15 amino acids long. General study findings and limits: Just 5 to 7 AZD1222 recipients were seropositive at baseline. Nearly half of spike-specific TCRs reportedly target variant regions that are unmutated in the B.1.351 and B.1.1.7 variants.

The TCR originated in an adult who received the AZD1222 COVID-19 vaccine. Sample: peripheral blood, taken 28 days after the second AZD1222 dose. J is TRBJ1-1 and V is TRBV23-1; unclear D gene. TRBV23-1 is known as an ORF, though its function is uncertain. CDR3 sequence: CASSQSWHPNTEAFF. DNA for the CDR3: TGCGCCAGCAGTCAATCGTGGCATCCGAACACTGAAGCTTTCTTT.